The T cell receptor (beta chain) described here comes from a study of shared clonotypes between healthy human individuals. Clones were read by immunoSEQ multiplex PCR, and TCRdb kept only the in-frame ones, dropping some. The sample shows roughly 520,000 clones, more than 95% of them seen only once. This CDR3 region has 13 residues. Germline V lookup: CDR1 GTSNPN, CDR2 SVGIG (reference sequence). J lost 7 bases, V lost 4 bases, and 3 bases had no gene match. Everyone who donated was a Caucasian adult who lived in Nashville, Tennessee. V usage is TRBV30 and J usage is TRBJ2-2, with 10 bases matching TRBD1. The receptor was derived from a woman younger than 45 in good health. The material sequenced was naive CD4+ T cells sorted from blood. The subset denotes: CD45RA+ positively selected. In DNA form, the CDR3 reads TGTGCCTGGACGGGACAGGGGTACGGGGAGCTGTTTTTT. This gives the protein CAWTGQGYGELFF.